The 13 T cell receptor beta chains below were found in one sample sequenced in a study of vaccination effects on CD4 cells after COVID-19 (dated by TCRdb to between 2020 and 2023). Library generation was performed with the immunoSEQ multiplex PCR assay. TCRdb retrieved this table from immuneACCESS and kept in-frame rearrangements only. Not all clones are present; in checked studies, unresolved V genes account for under half, and no reason is known for the remainder. The sample records approximately 87,000 clones, roughly 74% of which are singletons. The top ten constitute approximately 1.9% of the sample. No antigens are known for them. The ViraFEST assay stimulated PBMC with viral peptide pools and then used TCR sequencing to identify antigen-specific CD4+ T cell clonotypes by expansion. After 10 days of culture, CD4+ T cells were isolated with the EasySep CD4+ T cell isolation kit. The source was CD4+ T cells from PBMCs cultured with HCoV-229E spike peptides, collected before COVID-19 vaccination. Explained via the paper, the cell subset or site label denotes: HCoV-229E spike overlapping peptide pool stimulation. The receptors come from a human donor who received a COVID-19 vaccine.

This clone came up a few times. V is TRBV2 and J is TRBJ1-1; D uncertain. The CDR3 runs 14 residues. Between the trimmed V and J ends, which lost 5 bases and 5 bases, there was a span of 15 bases. Germline lookup yields CDR1 SNHLY and CDR2 FYNNEI. The CDR3 nucleotides read TGTGCCAGCAGTCGGGTCCCGTTGGCGACTGAAGCTTTCTTT. It codes for CASSRVPLATEAFF.

V gene TRBV7-3 combines with J gene TRBJ2-1; possible D gene TRBD2, 6 bases. V dropped 1 base and J dropped 2 bases, with 18 bases sitting between them. The CDR3 loop spans 18 amino acids. Looked up from germline, CDR1 is SGHTA and CDR2 is FQGTGA. The CDR3 protein is CASSLMGGGQGPYNEQFF. Here the CDR3 DNA reads TGTGCCAGCAGCTTAATGGGTGGAGGGCAGGGACCCTACAATGAGCAGTTCTTC.

CDR3 protein: CASSFWSQGFSNQPQHF. The DNA of the CDR3 is TGTGCCAGCAGCTTTTGGTCCCAGGGGTTTAGCAATCAGCCCCAGCATTTT. The chain uses TRBV5-5 and TRBJ1-5; weak D call: TRBD1 (6 bases). The CDR3 consists of 17 residues. CDR1 and CDR2 (germline): SGHKS, YYEKEE (reference sequence). The V end was cut by 2 bases, the J end by 0 bases, with 15 bases between. Combining the CDR3 with reference TRBV5-5 and TRBJ1-5 gives the whole variable domain DAGVTQSPTHLIKTRGQQVTLRCSPISGHKSVSWYQQVLGQGPQFIFQYYEKEERGRGNFPDRFSARQFPNYSSELNVNALLLGDSALYLCASSFWSQGFSNQPQHFGDGTRLSIL.

The chain uses TRBV29-1 and TRBJ2-3, with D uncertain. The CDR3 contains 12 residues. Trimming cost V 5 bases and J 1 base, with 7 bases left between them. Germline-derived CDR1 and CDR2 are SQVTM and ANQGSEA. CDR3 DNA: TGCAGCGTTTCGTCCGGCACAGATACGCAGTATTTT. Translation: CSVSSGTDTQYF.

This rearrangement joins TRBV5-4 to TRBJ2-2; 8 bases map to TRBD2. This CDR3 has 15 amino acids. V was clipped by 1 base and J by 2 bases; unmatched bases: 1. Germline V gene sequence: CDR1 SGHNT, CDR2 YYREEE (reference sequence). The CDR3 here is CASSLRGGNTGELFF. CDR3 DNA: TGTGCCAGCAGCTTGCGGGGGGGTAACACCGGGGAGCTGTTTTTT.

The J gene is TRBJ1-5, the V gene TRBV21-1; the table's D call, TRBD1, was not checked against the DNA. TRBV21-1 is reported as a pseudogene. The CDR3 loop spans 16 amino acids. The CDR3 region is CASSKVDGQTNQPQHF. CDR3 bases: TGTGCCAGCAGCAAAGTCGATGGACAGACAAATCAGCCCCAGCATTTT.

This clone was seen more than once but under ten times. CDR3 in amino acids: CASSLEWGDEQYV. Here the CDR3 DNA reads TGTGCCAGCAGCTTGGAATGGGGCGACGAGCAGTACGTC. The genes are TRBV5-5 and TRBJ2-7, with TRBD1 as a possible D gene (5 bases). The germline V and J ends were trimmed by 0 bases and 5 bases, with 9 bases remaining between them. The CDR3 has 13 residues. Looked up from germline, CDR1 is SGHKS and CDR2 is YYEKEE (reference sequence).

This chain uses TRBV5-1 with TRBJ1-4; no clear D. Germline CDR1 and CDR2: SGHRS and YFSETQ. V lost 0 bases, J lost 5 bases, and 11 bases lay in between. The CDR3 has 15 amino acids. CDR3 bases: TGCGCCAGCAGCTTGGATAGCAGCTCAAATGAAAAACTGTTTTTT. Protein sequence: CASSLDSSSNEKLFF.

The gene calls are TRBV29-1 and TRBJ1-2, with D perhaps matching TRBD1 (6 bases). The CDR3 extends over 11 amino acids. The V gene's germline CDR1 is SQVTM and CDR2 ANQGSEA. Trimming removed 4 bases from V and 8 bases from J, with 11 bases in between. The CDR3, as DNA: TGCAGCGTTGCAGGGGCAAGCGGCTACACCTTC. The encoded protein is CSVAGASGYTF.

The chain is built from TRBV12-3 or TRBV12-4 and TRBJ2-5; D is ambiguous. CDR3 length: 13 amino acids. V lost 4 bases and J 1 base, leaving 7 bases between the germline ends. The CDR3 loop is CASSWLVQETQYF. CDR3 nucleotide sequence: TGTGCCAGCAGTTGGCTAGTCCAAGAGACCCAGTACTTC.

This chain uses TRBV19 with TRBJ2-5; 9 bases align to TRBD1. Losses at the gene ends were 4 bases for V and 5 bases for J; bases not matched to a gene: 11. CDR1 is LNHDA, CDR2 SQIVND, per germline (reference sequence). The CDR3 loop spans 16 amino acids. The CDR3 is CASSRIGTGLGETQYF. As DNA, the CDR3 is TGTGCCAGTAGTAGAATCGGGACAGGGCTAGGGGAGACCCAGTACTTC.

The J gene is TRBJ1-2, the V gene TRBV2; the D gene is possibly TRBD1 (6 bases). CDR1 SNHLY and CDR2 FYNNEI come from the germline V gene. V was shortened by 1 base and J by 2 bases, with 11 bases between the two germline ends. The CDR3 length is 15 residues. The CDR3 bases are TGTGCCAGCAGTGAAGAGGGGGGGTTGAACTATGGCTACACCTTC. Translating it yields CASSEEGGLNYGYTF.

The J gene is TRBJ1-1, the V gene TRBV5-5; the D is unclear. This CDR3 has 15 residues. Trimming took 1 base from V and 0 from J, leaving 10 bases between them. From germline, CDR1 is SGHKS and CDR2 YYEKEE (reference sequence). The CDR3 here is CASSLIPRLNTEAFF. CDR3 sequence (DNA): TGTGCCAGCAGCTTGATTCCGCGGCTGAACACTGAAGCTTTCTTT.